The 28 T cell receptor beta chains below were found in one sample sequenced in a study of radiotherapy plus CTLA-4 blockade in lung cancer. Sequencing used immunoSEQ multiplex PCR; TCRdb keeps in-frame clones, though not all of them. The table has 40,000 to 50,000 clones, around 86% seen once. The sequencing here drew on peripheral blood, taken from a patient treated with radiotherapy plus ipilimumab. Receptor source: a human donor with non-small cell lung cancer who had stable disease on radiotherapy plus ipilimumab.

The chain joins TRBV19 to TRBJ1-2; D gene unclear. Germline lookup yields CDR1 LNHDA and CDR2 SQIVND (reference sequence). V was cut by 3 bases and J by 3 bases, with 11 bases left in between. The CDR3 spans 14 residues. This CDR3 is CASSIDHGDYGYTF. In nucleotides, the CDR3 is TGTGCCAGTAGTATTGATCACGGAGACTATGGCTACACCTTC.

This CDR3 is CSVFRSGTNEKLFF. CDR3 sequence (DNA): TGCAGCGTTTTTAGGTCGGGAACTAATGAAAAACTGTTTTTT. The rearrangement joins TRBV29-1 to TRBJ1-4; no clear D gene. The CDR3 contains 14 residues. The V end was cut by 5 bases, the J end by 1 base, with 11 bases between. The germline V gene encodes CDR1 SQVTM and CDR2 ANQGSEA.

This clone has a handful of counts. The chain uses TRBV6-5 and TRBJ2-3; D unclear. CDR1 is MNHEY and CDR2 is SVGAGI in the germline V gene. V dropped 6 bases and J dropped 3 bases, with 10 bases sitting between them. This CDR3 comprises 13 residues. The CDR3 DNA reads TGTGCCAGCAGGGGCCCTGGAACAGATACGCAGTATTTT. It translates to CASRGPGTDTQYF.

The chain recombines TRBV27 with TRBJ1-3, with 7 bases that match TRBD1. The length of the CDR3 is 14 residues. V lost 6 bases and J lost 0; bases outside the gene matches: 2. Germline CDR1 MNHEY, CDR2 SMNVEV (reference sequence). The DNA for the CDR3 is TGTGCCAGCAGCCGACAGGGCTCTGGAAACACCATATATTTT. This encodes CASSRQGSGNTIYF.

The V call is TRBV5-1, the J call TRBJ1-1; D perhaps matches TRBD1 (5 bases). Germline CDR1 and CDR2: SGHRS and YFSETQ. Trimming shortened V by 2 bases and J by 10 bases, and 12 bases separated the two germline ends. The CDR3 runs 12 residues. CDR3 region: CASSFEGGGAFF. Here the CDR3 DNA reads TGCGCCAGCAGCTTCGAGGGCGGGGGAGCTTTCTTT.

The V gene is TRBV4-2, the J gene TRBJ2-2; possibly TRBD2 for D (5 bases). The CDR3 is 13 amino acids. V lost 2 bases and J 6 bases, leaving 7 bases between the germline ends. Germline V gene data show CDR1 as LGHNA and CDR2 as YNFKEQ. CDR3 nucleotides: TGTGCCAGCAGCCAATCCGGGGCCGGGGAGCTGTTTTTT. As protein: CASSQSGAGELFF.

The chain joins TRBV6-6 to TRBJ2-3; D unresolved. Germline assignment: CDR1 MNHNY and CDR2 SVGAGI (reference sequence). Deletions cut 6 bases from V and 6 bases from J, with 7 bases between. This CDR3 region has 11 residues. The CDR3 DNA is TGTGCCAGCAGGGGCGCCGATACGCAGTATTTT. Its translation is CASRGADTQYF.

This chain connects TRBV6-6 to TRBJ1-5; D might be TRBD1 (6 bases). The CDR3 is 14 residues long. Germline CDR1 MNHNY, CDR2 SVGAGI (reference sequence). Trimming removed 1 base from V and 6 bases from J, with 10 bases in between. Here the CDR3 DNA reads TGTGCCAGCAGTTACTACAGGGACGGTCAGCCCCAGCATTTT. This encodes CASSYYRDGQPQHF.

This chain uses TRBV18 with TRBJ2-5, with D unclear. The CDR3 length is 13 residues. The V gene's germline CDR1 is KGHSH and CDR2 LQKENI. V was shortened by 4 bases and J by 0 bases, with 6 bases between the two germline ends. This CDR3 is CASSLQYQETQYF. Written as DNA, the CDR3 is TGTGCCAGCTCACTACAGTACCAAGAGACCCAGTACTTC.

This clone came up a few times. V usage is TRBV2 and J usage is TRBJ2-7; D may be TRBD1 (5 bases). The CDR3 has 14 amino acids. CDR1 and CDR2 from the germline V gene are SNHLY and FYNNEI. The V end was cut by 5 bases, the J end by 3 bases, with 14 bases between. CDR3 DNA sequence: TGTGCCAGCAGTACCGACAGTCTCGGCTACGAGCAGTACTTC. It is translated as CASSTDSLGYEQYF.

V gene TRBV10-2 combines with J gene TRBJ1-5; D is uncertain. This CDR3 has 14 residues. The germline V and J ends were trimmed by 6 bases and 4 bases, with 13 bases remaining between them. CDR1 and CDR2 from the germline V gene are WSHSY and SAAADI. The CDR3 DNA reads TGCGCCAGCAGGGACTCTTACGCTAATCAGCCCCAGCATTTT. This translates into CASRDSYANQPQHF.

This clone was observed a single time. The chain uses TRBV4-2 and TRBJ2-1, with 9 nucleotides matching TRBD2. With 0 bases clipped from V and 10 bases from J, the junction kept 10 bases outside the gene matches. Germline assignment: CDR1 LGHNA and CDR2 YNFKEQ. The length of the CDR3 is 16 residues. The CDR3 here is CASSQEIEAGGWEQFF. The CDR3 DNA reads TGTGCCAGCAGCCAAGAAATTGAAGCGGGAGGTTGGGAGCAGTTCTTC.

CDR3 sequence reads: CASSFEQAGTQYF. The CDR3 DNA is TGTGCCAGCAGCTTCGAGCAGGCTGGGACCCAGTACTTC. V usage is TRBV5-6 and J usage is TRBJ2-5; D gene uncertain. Germline lookup yields CDR1 SGHDT and CDR2 YYEEEE. The V and J ends lost 2 bases and 7 bases respectively, with 12 bases between them. The CDR3 is 13 amino acids.

The CDR3 DNA reads TGTGCCAGTAGTCCGACAGGGGGCTGGCTAGCGGGAGACGTCCGGGATACGCAGTATTTT. Translation gives CASSPTGGWLAGDVRDTQYF. The chain employs TRBV19 and TRBJ2-3; D possibly uses TRBD1 or TRBD2 (10 bases each). Germline values: CDR1 LNHDA, CDR2 SQIVND (reference sequence). The V and J ends lost 5 bases and 6 bases respectively, with 33 bases between them. This CDR3 contains 20 residues.

The J gene is TRBJ1-1, the V gene TRBV9, with no clear D. This CDR3 spans 14 amino acids. The germline V gene has CDR1 SGDLS and CDR2 YYNGEE. With 0 bases removed from V and 2 bases from J, the gap between germline ends came to 8 bases. The chain's CDR3 is CASSVGEVNTEAFF. CDR3 in DNA: TGTGCCAGCAGCGTAGGCGAGGTAAACACTGAAGCTTTCTTT.

The V gene is TRBV7-9, the J gene TRBJ2-5, with D tentatively TRBD2 (6 bases). Germline CDR1 SEHNR, CDR2 FQNEAQ (reference sequence). The CDR3 is 14 amino acids. V lost 5 bases, J lost 5 bases, and 15 bases lay in between. CDR3 in DNA: TGTGCCAGCAGCACGCCTGGAGGGTTGGAGACCCAGTACTTC. Translating it yields CASSTPGGLETQYF.

The chain combines TRBV4-1 with TRBJ1-4, with D possibly TRBD1 on 5 matching bases. The V and J ends lost 3 bases and 7 bases respectively, with 18 bases between them. Germline V gene lookup returns CDR1 MGHRA and CDR2 YSYEKL. There are 16 residues in the CDR3. This CDR3 reads CASSHPTGTFPEKLFF. The CDR3 nucleotides are TGCGCCAGCAGCCATCCAACCGGGACTTTTCCTGAAAAACTGTTTTTT.

This chain links TRBV27 with TRBJ2-2; TRBD1 is a possible D gene (5 bases). Per the germline V gene, CDR1 is MNHEY and CDR2 is SMNVEV (reference sequence). The CDR3 covers 14 residues. V was shortened by 3 bases and J by 4 bases, with 9 bases between the two germline ends. DNA for the CDR3: TGTGCCAGCAGTTTCAGGGAAGGCACCGGGGAGCTGTTTTTT. This sequence encodes CASSFREGTGELFF.

This chain joins TRBV11-2 and TRBJ2-5, with 7 bases matching TRBD2. The CDR3 is 15 amino acids. Losses at the gene ends were 0 bases for V and 3 bases for J; bases not matched to a gene: 4. Germline V gene data show CDR1 as SGHAT and CDR2 as FQNNGV. The DNA of the CDR3 is TGTGCCAGCAGCTTAGATGGGGGGGAAGAAGAGACCCAGTACTTC. This translates into CASSLDGGEEETQYF.

This clone occurred a few times. This chain joins TRBV5-6 and TRBJ1-5, with a tentative D call TRBD1 (5 bases). There are 14 residues in the CDR3. The germline V and J ends were trimmed by 0 bases and 3 bases, with 7 bases remaining between them. Germline V gene data show CDR1 as SGHDT and CDR2 as YYEEEE. CDR3 sequence: CASSLGQLNQPQHF. The CDR3 coding sequence is TGTGCCAGCAGCTTGGGACAGCTCAATCAGCCCCAGCATTTT.

V gene TRBV28 combines with J gene TRBJ1-5; D unresolved. V lost 2 bases to trimming and J lost 7 bases, with 12 bases between them. This CDR3 is built from 14 residues. Germline V gives CDR1 MDHEN, CDR2 SYDVKM. CDR3 sequence: CASSLKSAGQPQHF. CDR3 DNA sequence: TGTGCCAGCAGTTTAAAATCCGCGGGCCAGCCCCAGCATTTT.

This rearrangement joins TRBV12-5 to TRBJ2-3; 8 bases map to TRBD2. The CDR3 spans 14 residues. Germline CDR1 reads LGHNT; CDR2 reads FRNRAP. V gave up 8 bases and J gave up 1 base; unmatched junction bases: 5. Here the CDR3 DNA reads TGTGCTAGTCGAGCGGGAGAGGGCACAGATACGCAGTATTTT. Translating gives CASRAGEGTDTQYF.

The CDR3 DNA sequence: TGTGCCAGCAGCTGGGGTGGGGCAGGACACTATGGCTACACCTTC. Its translation is CASSWGGAGHYGYTF. The chain has TRBV5-6 and TRBJ1-2, with D tentatively TRBD1 (5 bases). Trimming took 3 bases from V and 3 from J, leaving 15 bases between them. The CDR3 is 15 amino acids. Germline V lookup: CDR1 SGHDT, CDR2 YYEEEE. Complete variable domain (other parts from reference TRBV5-6 and TRBJ1-2): DAGVTQSPTHLIKTRGQQVTLRCSPKSGHDTVSWYQQALGQGPQFIFQYYEEEERQRGNFPDRFSGHQFPNYSSELNVNALLLGDSALYLCASSWGGAGHYGYTFGSGTRLTVV.

This sequence joins TRBV4-3 and TRBJ2-3; 9 bases align to TRBD2. The CDR3 spans 12 residues. Germline trimming cut 3 bases from V and 9 bases from J; bases unmatched to any gene: 1. Germline V lookup: CDR1 LGHNA, CDR2 YSLEER. CDR3 in DNA: TGCGCCAGCAGCCATCTAGCGGGAACGCAGTATTTT. Translating it yields CASSHLAGTQYF.

This chain joins TRBV7-3 and TRBJ2-3; 8 bases agree with TRBD2. Germline V CDR1 and CDR2: SGHTA, FQGTGA. The length of the CDR3 is 15 residues. The V and J ends lost 6 bases and 2 bases, in that order; junction bases with no gene match: 7. The chain's CDR3 is CASSFSGTFTDTQYF. The CDR3 coding sequence is TGTGCCAGCAGTTTTAGCGGGACCTTCACAGATACGCAGTATTTT.

The rearrangement links TRBV19 to TRBJ1-5; D gene uncertain. The V and J ends lost 1 base and 0 bases respectively, with 10 bases between them. The CDR3 is 16 amino acids. In germline, CDR1 is LNHDA, CDR2 SQIVND (reference sequence). This chain's CDR3 is CASSIGRRTSNQPQHF. Written as DNA, the CDR3 is TGTGCCAGTAGTATAGGAAGGAGAACTAGCAATCAGCCCCAGCATTTT.

The J gene is TRBJ2-2, the V gene TRBV5-1; 7 bases match TRBD2. This CDR3 has 16 amino acids. Germline V gene lookup returns CDR1 SGHRS and CDR2 YFSETQ. With 0 bases clipped from V and 7 bases from J, the junction kept 9 bases outside the gene matches. Here the CDR3 DNA reads TGCGCCAGCAGCTTGGCCAGCGGGAACGGGGTCGGGGAGCTGTTTTTT. This gives the protein CASSLASGNGVGELFF.

This clone showed up just a few times. This rearrangement joins TRBV7-9 to TRBJ2-7; TRBD2 agrees at 9 bases. Germline V CDR1 and CDR2: SEHNR, FQNEAQ (reference sequence). This CDR3 is built from 17 residues. V lost 4 bases and J lost 6; bases outside the gene matches: 16. This chain's CDR3 is CASSSSSGTSPIREQYF. In DNA form, the CDR3 reads TGTGCCAGCAGCTCGTCTTCCGGGACTAGCCCTATACGCGAGCAGTACTTC.